This TCR beta chain was recorded in a study of OX40 agonist ivuxolimab in advanced cancers. Overall study: The patients received ivuxolimab by intravenous route every 2 weeks at 0.01 to 10 mg/kg.

The data were produced by immunoSEQ multiplex PCR, yet TCRdb's version contains in-frame clones alone and is incomplete. The table shows roughly 89,000 clones, with around 84% occurring only once. Broader study findings: CD4+ T cells averaged fewer expanded clones than CD8+ T cells.

A remark on this clone: The target antigen is unknown.

Sampling of blood occurred at baseline, cycle 4 day 1, and cycle 7 day 1. The V end was cut by 7 bases, the J end by 10 bases, with 17 bases between. The CDR3 has 13 residues. Germline CDR1 reads MDHEN; CDR2 reads SYDVKM. The source material was CD4+ or CD8+ T cells sorted from blood, sampled in a trial of the OX40 agonist ivuxolimab. This chain connects TRBV28 to TRBJ2-1; D is undetermined. The clonotype comes from an adult with an advanced solid tumor such as melanoma, head and neck, liver or kidney cancer. Written as DNA, the CDR3 is TGTGCCAGCATCCCACCGACTGGCCTCGAGCAGTTCTTC. Translation gives CASIPPTGLEQFF.